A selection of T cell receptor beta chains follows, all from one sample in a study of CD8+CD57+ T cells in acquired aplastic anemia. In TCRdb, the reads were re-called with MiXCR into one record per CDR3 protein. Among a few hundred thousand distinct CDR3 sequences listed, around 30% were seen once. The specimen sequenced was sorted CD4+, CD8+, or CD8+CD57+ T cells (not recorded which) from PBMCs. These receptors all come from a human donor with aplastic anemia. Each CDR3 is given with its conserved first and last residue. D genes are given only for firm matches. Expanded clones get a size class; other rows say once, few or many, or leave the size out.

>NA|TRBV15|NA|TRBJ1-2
CATSRVWGTYGYTF
TGTGCCACCAGCAGAGTTTGGGGTACCTATGGCTACACCTTC
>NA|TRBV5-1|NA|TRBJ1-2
CASSLAPGYGYTF
TGCGCCAGCAGCTTGGCTCCGGGGTATGGCTACACCTTC
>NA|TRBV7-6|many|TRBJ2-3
CASSLRASLNRYTDTQYF
TGTGCCAGCAGCTTAAGGGCGTCATTGAACAGATACACAGATACGCAGTATTTT
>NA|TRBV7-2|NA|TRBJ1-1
CASSSRIGSGTEAFF
TGTGCCAGCAGCTCCAGGATCGGGAGCGGCACTGAAGCTTTCTTT
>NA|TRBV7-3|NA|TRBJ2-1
CASSLNAGLNNEQFF
TGTGCCAGCAGCTTAAATGCAGGGCTCAACAATGAGCAGTTCTTC
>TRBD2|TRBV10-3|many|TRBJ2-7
CAISEGLAGVLGKIHEQYF
TGTGCCATCAGTGAGGGGCTAGCGGGAGTCTTGGGTAAGATCCACGAGCAGTACTTC
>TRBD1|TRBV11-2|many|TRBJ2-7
CASSRTQTGGIYEQYF
TGTGCCAGCAGCCGCACCCAGACAGGGGGCATCTACGAGCAGTACTTC
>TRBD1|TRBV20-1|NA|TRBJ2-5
CSARAGTGQETQYF
TGCAGTGCTAGAGCGGGGACAGGCCAAGAGACCCAGTACTTC
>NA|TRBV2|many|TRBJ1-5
CASRADSRNQPQHF
TGTGCCAGCAGAGCGGACAGTCGCAATCAGCCCCAGCATTTT
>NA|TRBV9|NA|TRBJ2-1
CASSVDEGLYNEQFF
TGTGCCAGCAGCGTAGATGAGGGTTTATACAATGAGCAGTTCTTC
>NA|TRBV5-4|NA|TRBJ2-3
CASSLAPTSDTQYF
TGTGCCAGCAGTTTAGCCCCAACATCGGATACGCAGTATTTT
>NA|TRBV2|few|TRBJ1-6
CASRPFDGSNSPLHF
TGTGCCAGCCGTCCATTTGATGGGTCTAATTCACCCCTCCACTTT
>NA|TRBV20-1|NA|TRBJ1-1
CSAPQPGATEAFF
TGCAGTGCTCCTCAGCCAGGGGCCACTGAAGCTTTCTTT
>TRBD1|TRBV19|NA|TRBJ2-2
CASRRGTGGMLNTGELFF
TGTGCCAGTAGAAGGGGGACAGGGGGTATGTTGAACACCGGGGAGCTGTTTTTT
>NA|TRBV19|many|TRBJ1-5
CASSKSERPQHF
TGTGCCAGTAGCAAATCTGAGAGGCCCCAGCATTTT
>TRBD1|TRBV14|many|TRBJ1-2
CASSQPQGDGYTF
TGTGCCAGCAGCCAACCTCAGGGGGATGGCTACACCTTC
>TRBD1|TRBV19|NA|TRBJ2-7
CASSRTGVPYEQYF
TGTGCCAGTAGTCGCACAGGGGTCCCCTACGAGCAGTACTTC
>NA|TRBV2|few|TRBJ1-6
CASLGQTNSPLHF
TGTGCCAGCCTCGGACAGACTAATTCACCCCTCCACTTT
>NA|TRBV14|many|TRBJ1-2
CASSQVGSGYTF
TGTGCCAGCAGCCAAGTGGGCAGCGGCTACACCTTC
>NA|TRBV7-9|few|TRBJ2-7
CASTSTGYEQYF
TGTGCCAGCACCTCAACGGGGTACGAGCAGTACTTC
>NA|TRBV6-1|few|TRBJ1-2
CASSERALGRRNYGYTF
TGTGCCAGCAGTGAGAGGGCCCTCGGCAGGAGAAACTATGGCTACACCTTC
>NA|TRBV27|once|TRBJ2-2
CASSLSRPGGSGTGELFF
TGTGCCAGCAGTTTATCTCGGCCTGGGGGTTCAGGCACCGGGGAGCTGTTTTTT
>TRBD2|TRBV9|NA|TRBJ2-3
CASSVEASGSRRGVDTQYF
TGTGCCAGCAGCGTAGAGGCTAGCGGGAGTAGGCGAGGGGTAGATACGCAGTATTTT
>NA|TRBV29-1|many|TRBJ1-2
CSVVKYNYGYTF
TGCAGCGTTGTTAAATATAACTATGGCTACACCTTC
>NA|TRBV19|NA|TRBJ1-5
CASSITGRGQPQHF
TGTGCCAGTAGTATTACAGGGCGGGGACAGCCCCAGCATTTT
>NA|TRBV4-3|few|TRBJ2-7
CASSQEAHYIYEQYF
TGCGCCAGCAGCCAAGAAGCCCACTACATCTACGAGCAGTACTTC